The TCR beta chain under discussion was sequenced for a study of beta chain features in type 1 diabetes. The authors reverse transcribed all of the isolated RNA, so sequencing captured expressed TCRB transcripts. Clones were read by immunoSEQ multiplex PCR, and TCRdb kept only the in-frame ones, dropping some. This table holds 300,000 to 450,000 clones, 9.5% to 10% found once. Broader study findings: Among patients with Type 1 diabetes, TCRB CDR3s were moderately but significantly shorter in every one of the four CD4+ subsets.

Between the trimmed V and J ends, which lost 1 base and 2 bases, there was a span of 11 bases. This CDR3 comprises 15 residues. The germline V gene has CDR1 SGHAT and CDR2 FQNNGV. There are a few counts of this clone. Antigen specificity is unknown. Other DNA sequences within the sample encode an identical CDR3. Sequencing was performed on central memory CD4+ T cells from blood. The rearrangement joins TRBV11-2 to TRBJ2-5; D may be TRBD2 (6 bases). This receptor was identified in a man aged 25 to 40 with type 1 diabetes. The CDR3 here is CASSLVGSGQETQYF. DNA for the CDR3: TGTGCCAGCAGCTTAGTCGGTAGCGGTCAAGAGACCCAGTACTTC.